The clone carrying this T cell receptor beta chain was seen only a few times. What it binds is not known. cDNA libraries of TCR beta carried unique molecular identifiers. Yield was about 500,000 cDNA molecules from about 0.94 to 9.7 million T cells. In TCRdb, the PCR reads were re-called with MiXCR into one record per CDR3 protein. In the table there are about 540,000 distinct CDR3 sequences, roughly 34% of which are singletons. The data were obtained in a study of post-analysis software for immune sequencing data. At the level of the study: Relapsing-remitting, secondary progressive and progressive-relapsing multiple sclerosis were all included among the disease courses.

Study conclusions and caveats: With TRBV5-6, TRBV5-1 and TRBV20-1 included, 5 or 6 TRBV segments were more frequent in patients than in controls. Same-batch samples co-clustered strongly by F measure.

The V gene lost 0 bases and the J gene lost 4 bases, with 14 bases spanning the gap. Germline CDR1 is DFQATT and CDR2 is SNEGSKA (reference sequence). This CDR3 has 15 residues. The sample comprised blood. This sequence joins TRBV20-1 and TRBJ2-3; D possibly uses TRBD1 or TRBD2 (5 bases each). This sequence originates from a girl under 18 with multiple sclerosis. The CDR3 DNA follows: TGCAGTGCTAGAGATCATGGGGGAGAGTCAGATACGCAGTATTTT. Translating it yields CSARDHGGESDTQYF.